This TCR beta chain was recorded in a study of siplizumab effects on memory and regulatory T cells (dated by TCRdb to about 2019). In the study overall: The effect of the anti-CD2 antibody siplizumab on alloreactive T-cell subsets was examined in allogeneic mixed lymphocyte reactions constructed from human PBMCs.

Library generation was performed with the immunoSEQ multiplex PCR assay. Each sample had roughly 90,000 TCR templates assayed by the deep sequencing platform. Genomic DNA extracted from sorted T cells was used for TCRbeta CDR3 sequencing. Per the authors' processing: The R programming language was used for the clonal analysis of the TCRbeta CDR3 data. Comparing unstimulated samples against CFSE-low samples taken after the reaction was how alloreactive CD4+ and CD8+ clones were defined. By matching sequences to the repertoires of sorted unstimulated Treg and non-Treg cells, each alloreactive CD4+ clone was assigned a regulatory or non-regulatory origin. TCRdb took over this immuneACCESS table, retaining in-frame rearrangements with V and J assigned. Such tables are incomplete; in checked studies, under half of the missing clones stem from an unresolved V gene, and the remainder is unexplained. V, J and clone size are taken as reported in that table, and D and trimming were inferred from the DNA itself. The sample has some 100,000 clones on record, around 95% of them singletons. Roughly 0.61% of the sample belongs to the ten largest clones.

Sequences MNHNY (CDR1) and SVGAGI (CDR2) are obtained from the germline V gene (reference sequence). The CDR3 runs 15 amino acids, cysteine and phenylalanine included. Only the CDR3 part of the read is kept: 45 bases, read in frame from the first base. Between the V and J ends, shortened by 2 bases and 2 bases respectively, the junction contains 12 bases. Sorted unstimulated T cells and proliferating T cells recovered from mixed lymphocyte reactions were subjected to TCRbeta CDR3 sequencing. Fresh whole blood from 9 to 10 HLA-typed healthy donors served as the source for isolating PBMCs. To map where alloreactive clones came from, CD4+ regulatory T cells in the unstimulated state were FACS-sorted. What the authors observed across the whole study: The cumulative frequency of alloreactive sequences that could be traced back to unstimulated CD4+ memory T cells was significantly reduced by siplizumab. Sequences below about 10^-5 frequency were poorly captured, so only a minor fraction of alloreactive clones could be mapped to unstimulated subsets. Of the alloreactive CD4+ clones that could be mapped, the Treg-derived share averaged approximately 67% with siplizumab compared with around 25% in control reactions. The suppressive function of proliferating Tregs from siplizumab cultures was not functionally confirmed. Unstimulated naive T cells appeared to be more diverse than memory T cells, and naive cells seemed to make a substantial contribution to the alloresponse. A naive or memory phenotype could not be assigned to roughly 75-95% of proliferating CD4+ or CD8+ clones.

A remark on this clone: It lacks a known antigen. No much larger clone exists at a distance of one base, and base qualities are not known.

The rearranged segments are TRBV6-6 and TRBJ1-1; the D gene remains uncertain. Sample: Tregs sorted from blood. The clonotype originates from a human donor in good health. The sequence in DNA is TGTGCCAGCAGTTACCGGGGAGCGGGAAACACTGAAGCTTTCTTT. This sequence encodes CASSYRGAGNTEAFF.